This TCR beta chain was recovered during a study of CD8+ T cells in alopecia areata. Study findings and constraints: In scalp and blood during tofacitinib, many expanded lesional clones persisted. In scalp samples, resident alphabeta T cells of normal skin are also sequenced. The study found tofacitinib significantly decreased scalp clonality and expanded CD8+ clones among the top 100.

This clone was observed a few times. Its antigen is currently unknown. Trimming shortened V by 5 bases and J by 4 bases, and 18 bases separated the two germline ends. The CDR3 spans 15 residues. Germline CDR1 SGHTA, CDR2 FQGNSA. The treatment here: oral pan-JAK inhibitor, 5-10 mg twice daily. Isolated RNA was reverse transcribed into cDNA used as the sequencing template. The method was immunoSEQ multiplex PCR; TCRdb's version includes in-frame clones alone and lacks a portion of them. This table has 180,000 or so clones, 55% to 75% appearing once. The V gene is TRBV7-2, the J gene TRBJ2-7; unclear D gene. This receptor was obtained from a human donor with alopecia areata. The material was CD4+ T cells sorted from blood, obtained at week 24, from a patient treated with tofacitinib. This chain's CDR3 is CASSPSPGERYEQYF. DNA for the CDR3: TGTGCCAGCAGCCCCTCCCCAGGCGAAAGATACGAGCAGTACTTC.